This TCR beta chain was identified in a study of shared T cell receptors in the human thymus. The length of the CDR3 is 15 residues. Germline-derived CDR1 and CDR2 are MNHEY and SVGAGI. V trimming: 6 bases; J trimming: 0 bases; junction bases outside the gene matches: 7. TCRdb keeps only in-frame clones here, not all; method: immunoSEQ multiplex PCR. The sample contains over 450,000 clones, 75% to 80% of which appear only once. The data also belong to a second study, concerning human thymus T cells. Per that paper: Thymic tissue was derived from resections collected during corrective heart surgery.

This sequence was found in a boy under two years old with a congenital heart defect. What was sequenced was thymocytes. The chain links TRBV6-5 to TRBJ1-2; 7 positions agree with TRBD1. This CDR3 is CASSPRGGPNYGYTF. Here the CDR3 DNA reads TGTGCCAGCAGCCCGAGAGGGGGCCCTAACTATGGCTACACCTTC.